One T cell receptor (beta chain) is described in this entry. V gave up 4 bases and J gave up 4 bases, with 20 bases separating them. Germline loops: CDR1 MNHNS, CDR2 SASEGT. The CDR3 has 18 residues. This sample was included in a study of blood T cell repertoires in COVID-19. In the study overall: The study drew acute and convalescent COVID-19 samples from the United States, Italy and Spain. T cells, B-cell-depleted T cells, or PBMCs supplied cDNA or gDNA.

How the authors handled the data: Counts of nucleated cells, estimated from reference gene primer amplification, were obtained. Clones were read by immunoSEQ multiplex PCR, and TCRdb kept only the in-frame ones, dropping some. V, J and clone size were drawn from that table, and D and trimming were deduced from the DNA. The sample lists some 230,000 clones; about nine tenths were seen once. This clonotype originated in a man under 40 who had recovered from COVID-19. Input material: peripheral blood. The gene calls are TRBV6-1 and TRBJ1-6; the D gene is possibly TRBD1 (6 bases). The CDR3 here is CASSAYFGQRSYNSPLHF. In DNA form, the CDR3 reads TGTGCCAGCAGTGCCTATTTCGGACAGAGGTCTTATAATTCACCCCTCCACTTT.